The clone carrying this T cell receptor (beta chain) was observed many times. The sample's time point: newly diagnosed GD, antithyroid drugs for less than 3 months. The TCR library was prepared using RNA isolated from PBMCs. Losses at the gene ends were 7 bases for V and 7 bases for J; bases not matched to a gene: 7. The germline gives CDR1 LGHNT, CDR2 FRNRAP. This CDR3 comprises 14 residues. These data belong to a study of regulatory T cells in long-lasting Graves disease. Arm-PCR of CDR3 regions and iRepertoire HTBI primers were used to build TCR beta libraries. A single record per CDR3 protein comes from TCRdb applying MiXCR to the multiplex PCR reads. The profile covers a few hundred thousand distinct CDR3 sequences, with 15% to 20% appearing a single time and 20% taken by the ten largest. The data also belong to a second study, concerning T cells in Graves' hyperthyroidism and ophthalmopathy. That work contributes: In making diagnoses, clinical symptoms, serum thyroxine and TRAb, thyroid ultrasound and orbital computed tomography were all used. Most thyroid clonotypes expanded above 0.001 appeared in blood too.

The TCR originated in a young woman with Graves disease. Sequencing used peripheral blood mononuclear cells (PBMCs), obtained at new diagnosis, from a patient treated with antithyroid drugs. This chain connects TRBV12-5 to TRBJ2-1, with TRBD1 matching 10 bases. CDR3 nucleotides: TGTGCTAGTGCCCCGGGACAGGGGATGAATGAGCAGTTCTTC. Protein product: CASAPGQGMNEQFF.